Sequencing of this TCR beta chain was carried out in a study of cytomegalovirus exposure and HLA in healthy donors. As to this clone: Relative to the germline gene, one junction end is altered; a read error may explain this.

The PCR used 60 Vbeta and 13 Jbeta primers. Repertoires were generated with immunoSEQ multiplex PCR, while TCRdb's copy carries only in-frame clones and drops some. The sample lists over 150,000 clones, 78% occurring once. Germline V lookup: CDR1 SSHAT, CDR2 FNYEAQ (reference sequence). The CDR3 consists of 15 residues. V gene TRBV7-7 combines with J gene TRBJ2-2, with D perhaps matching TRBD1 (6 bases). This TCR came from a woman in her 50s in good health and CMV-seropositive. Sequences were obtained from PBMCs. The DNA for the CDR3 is TGTGCTAGCAGCTTAGTGACAGGTGATACCGGGGAGCTGTTTTTT. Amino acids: CASSLVTGDTGELFF.